The TCR beta chain under discussion was sequenced for a study of shared clonotypes between healthy human individuals. Profiling relied on immunoSEQ multiplex PCR, and the TCRdb table lists in-frame clones only, not all of them. Among some 200,000 clones listed, roughly 93% were seen once. This CDR3 comprises 16 residues. Per germline, CDR1 MGHRA and CDR2 YSYEKL. The V segment lost 4 bases and the J segment 0 bases; nucleotides outside the gene matches: 4. Sequencing input: naive CD4+ T cells sorted from blood. Subset defined: CD45RA+ positively selected. This rearrangement joins TRBV4-1 to TRBJ2-2; 8 bases align to TRBD1. The clonotype was recovered from a young woman in good health. CDR3 protein: CASSRQQGANTGELFF. In DNA, the CDR3 is TGCGCCAGCAGCCGACAACAGGGGGCGAACACCGGGGAGCTGTTTTTT.